This T cell receptor (beta chain) was obtained from a study of siplizumab effects on memory and regulatory T cells. The study's findings and limits: Assignment of a naive or memory phenotype failed for roughly 80-96% of the proliferating CD4+ or CD8+ clones. Naive T cells appeared more varied than memory cells and looked like key alloresponse contributors. With siplizumab, mappable alloreactive CD4+ clones averaged roughly 65% Treg-derived, versus about 29% in controls.

The germline V and J ends were trimmed by 1 base and 7 bases, with 17 bases remaining between them. Germline lookup yields CDR1 MNHNY and CDR2 SVGAGI (reference sequence). The CDR3 covers 15 residues. As concerns this clone: The antigen is unknown.

Assaying covered approximately 100,000 TCR templates per sample. Assay used: immunoSEQ multiplex PCR; TCRdb lists only in-frame clones, some missing. The top ten clones hold around 1.1% of a sample with about 98,000 clones, approximately 90% of them seen once. The sequence came from a human donor in good health. The J gene is TRBJ2-7, the V gene TRBV6-6, with D perhaps TRBD2 (6 bases). Material for sequencing was CD4+ T cells sorted from blood. This CDR3 reads CASSYYRDSVREQYF. The CDR3 DNA sequence: TGTGCCAGCAGTTACTACCGGGACTCCGTGCGGGAGCAGTACTTC.